The clone carrying this T cell receptor beta chain was picked up many times. Its antigen is currently unknown. The data were taken from a study of molecular identifiers for immune sequencing clone quantification. Study-level results: Reportedly, one cell's Jurkat TCR RNA was detected within 1,200,000 naive CD8 cells.

MiXCR was run by TCRdb on the PCR reads, yielding one entry per CDR3 protein. Of under 800,000 distinct CDR3 sequences listed, around 25% are singletons. Sequenced: naive CD8+ T cells from blood, with Jurkat cell RNA spiked in. Described subset: FACS-sorted CD8+CD4-CCR7+CD45RA+ naive T cells. This clonotype originated in a human donor in good health. Some libraries in this study had Jurkat cell RNA spiked in.

The CDR3 DNA sequence: TGTGCCAGCAGCTTAGACAGCCACAATGAGCAGTTCTTC. It yields the protein CASSLDSHNEQFF. This rearrangement joins TRBV7-2 to TRBJ2-1; D remains ambiguous. V was cut by 1 base and J by 5 bases, with 6 bases left in between. CDR3 size: 13 residues. CDR1 is SGHTA and CDR2 is FQGNSA in the germline V gene. The variable domain in full, with the rest retrieved from reference TRBV7-2 and TRBJ2-1, is GAGVSQSPSNKVTEKGKDVELRCDPISGHTALYWYRQSLGQGLEFLIYFQGNSAPDKSGLPSDRFSAERTGGSVSTLTIQRTQQEDSAVYLCASSLDSHNEQFFGPGTRLTVL.